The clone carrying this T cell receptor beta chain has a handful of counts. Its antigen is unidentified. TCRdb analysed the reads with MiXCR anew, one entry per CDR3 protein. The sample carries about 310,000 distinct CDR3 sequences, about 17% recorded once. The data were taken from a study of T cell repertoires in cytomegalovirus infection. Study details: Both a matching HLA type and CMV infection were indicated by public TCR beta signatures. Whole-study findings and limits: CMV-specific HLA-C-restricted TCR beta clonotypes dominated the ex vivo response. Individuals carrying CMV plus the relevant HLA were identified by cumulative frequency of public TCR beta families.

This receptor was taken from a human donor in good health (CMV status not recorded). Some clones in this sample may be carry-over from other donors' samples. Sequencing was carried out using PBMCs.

The CDR3 sequence is CASSFQDGYNSPLHF. In DNA, the CDR3 is TGTGCCAGCAGTTTTCAGGACGGCTATAATTCACCCCTCCACTTT. J is TRBJ1-6 and V is TRBV6-5, with unresolved D. The CDR3 sequence is 15 residues long. The ends were cut back, 4 bases at V and 3 bases at J, with 10 bases in the middle. Germline assignment: CDR1 MNHEY and CDR2 SVGAGI.